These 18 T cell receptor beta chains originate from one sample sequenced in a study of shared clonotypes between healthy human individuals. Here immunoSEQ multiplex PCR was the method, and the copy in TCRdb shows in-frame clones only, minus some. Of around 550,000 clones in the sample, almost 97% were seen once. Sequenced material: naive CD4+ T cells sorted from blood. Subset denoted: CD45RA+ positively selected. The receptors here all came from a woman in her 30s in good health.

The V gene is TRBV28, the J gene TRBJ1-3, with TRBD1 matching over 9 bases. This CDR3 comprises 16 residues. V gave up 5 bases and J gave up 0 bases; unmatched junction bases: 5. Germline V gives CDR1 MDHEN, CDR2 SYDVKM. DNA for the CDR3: TGTGCCAGCAGTCGGGACAGGGACTACTCTGGAAACACCATATATTTT. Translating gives CASSRDRDYSGNTIYF.

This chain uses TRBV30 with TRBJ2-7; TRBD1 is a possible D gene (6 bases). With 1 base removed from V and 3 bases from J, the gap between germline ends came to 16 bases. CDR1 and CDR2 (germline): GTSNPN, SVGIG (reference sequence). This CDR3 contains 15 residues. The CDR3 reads CAWSADDRYGYEQYF. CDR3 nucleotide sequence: TGTGCCTGGAGTGCCGATGACAGGTACGGCTACGAGCAGTACTTC.

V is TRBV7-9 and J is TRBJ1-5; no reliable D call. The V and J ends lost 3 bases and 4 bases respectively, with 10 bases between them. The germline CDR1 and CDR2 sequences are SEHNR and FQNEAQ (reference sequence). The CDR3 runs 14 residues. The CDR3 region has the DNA TGTGCCAGCAGCTTTCTTGGAGAAAATCAGCCCCAGCATTTT. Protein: CASSFLGENQPQHF.

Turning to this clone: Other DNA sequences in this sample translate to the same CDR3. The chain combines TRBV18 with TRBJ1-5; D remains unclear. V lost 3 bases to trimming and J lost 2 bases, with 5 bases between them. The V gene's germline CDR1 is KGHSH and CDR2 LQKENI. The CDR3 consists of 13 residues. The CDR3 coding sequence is TGTGCCAGCTCACCGGCAGGCAATCAGCCCCAGCATTTT. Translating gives CASSPAGNQPQHF.

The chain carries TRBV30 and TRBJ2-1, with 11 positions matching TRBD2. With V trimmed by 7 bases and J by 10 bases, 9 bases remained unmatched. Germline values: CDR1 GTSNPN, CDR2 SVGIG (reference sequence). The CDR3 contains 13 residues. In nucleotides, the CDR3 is TGTGCCTCAACTAGCGGGAGTGCTCGAGAGCAGTTCTTC. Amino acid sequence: CASTSGSAREQFF.

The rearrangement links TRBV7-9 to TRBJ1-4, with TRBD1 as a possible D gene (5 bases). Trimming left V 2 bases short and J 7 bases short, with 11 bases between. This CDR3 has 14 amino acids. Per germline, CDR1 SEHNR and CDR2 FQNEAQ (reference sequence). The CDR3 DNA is TGTGCCAGCAGCTTAACCCGGGACCTTGAAAAACTGTTTTTT. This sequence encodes CASSLTRDLEKLFF.

Here the CDR3 reads CASGLPDRTSYEQYF. CDR3 sequence (DNA): TGTGCCAGCGGACTTCCGGACAGAACGTCCTACGAGCAGTACTTC. This chain connects TRBV28 to TRBJ2-7, with D maybe TRBD1 (6 bases). V lost 8 bases and J 1 base, leaving 18 bases between the germline ends. This CDR3 has 15 residues. CDR1 and CDR2 from the germline V gene are MDHEN and SYDVKM. Together with reference TRBV28 and TRBJ2-7, the CDR3 gives the full variable domain: DVKVTQSSRYLVKRTGEKVFLECVQDMDHENMFWYRQDPGLGLRLIYFSYDVKMKEKGDIPEGYSVSREKKERFSLILESASTNQTSMYLCASGLPDRTSYEQYFGPGTRLTVT.

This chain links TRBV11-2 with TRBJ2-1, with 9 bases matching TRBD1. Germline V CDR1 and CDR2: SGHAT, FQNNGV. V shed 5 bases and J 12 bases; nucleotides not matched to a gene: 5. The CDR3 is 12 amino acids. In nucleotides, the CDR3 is TGTGCCAGCAGCCCTGTGGGACAGGGGCAGTTCTTC. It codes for CASSPVGQGQFF.

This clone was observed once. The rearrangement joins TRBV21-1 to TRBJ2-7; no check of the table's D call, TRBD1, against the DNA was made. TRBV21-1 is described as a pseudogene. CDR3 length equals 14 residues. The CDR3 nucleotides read TGTGCCAGCAGGGAAAGGGACAGGTCCTACGAGCAGTACTTC. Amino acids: CASRERDRSYEQYF.

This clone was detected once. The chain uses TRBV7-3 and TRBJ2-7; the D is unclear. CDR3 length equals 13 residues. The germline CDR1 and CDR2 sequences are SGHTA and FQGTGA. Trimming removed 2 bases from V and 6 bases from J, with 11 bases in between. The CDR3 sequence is CASSLFEATEQYF. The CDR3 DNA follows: TGTGCCAGCAGCTTATTCGAGGCGACCGAGCAGTACTTC. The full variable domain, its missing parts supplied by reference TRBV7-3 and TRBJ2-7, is GAGVSQTPSNKVTEKGKYVELRCDPISGHTALYWYRQSLGQGPEFLIYFQGTGAADDSGLPNDRFFAVRPEGSVSTLKIQRTERGDSAVYLCASSLFEATEQYFGPGTRLTVT.

The CDR3 protein is CASRPYEQYF. CDR3 coding DNA: TGCGCCAGCAGACCCTACGAGCAGTACTTC. The chain employs TRBV10-2 and TRBJ2-5; D is unresolved. The end of the DNA fits TRBJ2-7 better, so the J call may be wrong. CDR3 length: 10 residues. Germline CDR1 reads WSHSY; CDR2 reads SAAADI.

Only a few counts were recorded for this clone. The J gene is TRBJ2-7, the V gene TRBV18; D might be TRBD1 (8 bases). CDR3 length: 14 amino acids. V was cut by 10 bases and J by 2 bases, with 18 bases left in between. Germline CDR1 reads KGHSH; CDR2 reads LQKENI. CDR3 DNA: TGTGCCACCGGGGAGGGGGACAGGCCCTACGAGCAGTACTTC. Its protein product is CATGEGDRPYEQYF.

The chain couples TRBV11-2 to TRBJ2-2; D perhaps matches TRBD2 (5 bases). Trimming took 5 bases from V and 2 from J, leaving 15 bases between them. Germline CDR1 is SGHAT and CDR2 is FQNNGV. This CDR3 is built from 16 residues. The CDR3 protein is CASSGWTFRNTGELFF. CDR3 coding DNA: TGTGCCAGCAGCGGCTGGACTTTCCGTAACACCGGGGAGCTGTTTTTT.

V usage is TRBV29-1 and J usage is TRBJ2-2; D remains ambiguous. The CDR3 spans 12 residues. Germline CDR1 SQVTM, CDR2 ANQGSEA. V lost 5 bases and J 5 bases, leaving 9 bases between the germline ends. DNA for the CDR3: TGCAGCGTTATGGTAACTACCGGGGAGCTGTTTTTT. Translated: CSVMVTTGELFF.

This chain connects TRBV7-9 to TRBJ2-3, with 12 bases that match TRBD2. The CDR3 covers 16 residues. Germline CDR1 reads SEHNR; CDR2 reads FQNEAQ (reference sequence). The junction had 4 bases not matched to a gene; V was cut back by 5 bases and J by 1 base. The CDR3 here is CASSKTSGSRTDTQYF. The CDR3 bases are TGTGCCAGCAGCAAGACTAGCGGGAGTCGCACAGATACGCAGTATTTT.

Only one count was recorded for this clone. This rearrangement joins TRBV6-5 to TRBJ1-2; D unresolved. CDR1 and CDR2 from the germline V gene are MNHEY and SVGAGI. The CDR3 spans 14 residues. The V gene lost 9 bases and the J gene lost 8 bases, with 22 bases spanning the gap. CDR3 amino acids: CASRLGSRDRGYTF. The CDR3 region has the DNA TGTGCCAGTAGGCTGGGTTCCCGGGATCGGGGCTACACCTTC.

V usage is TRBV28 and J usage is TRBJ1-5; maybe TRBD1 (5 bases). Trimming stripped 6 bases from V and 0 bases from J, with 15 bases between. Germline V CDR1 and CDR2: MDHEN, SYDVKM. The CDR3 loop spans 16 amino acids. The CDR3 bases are TGTGCCAGCAGCCTTGCGAGGGGCCTTAGCAATCAGCCCCAGCATTTT. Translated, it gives CASSLARGLSNQPQHF.

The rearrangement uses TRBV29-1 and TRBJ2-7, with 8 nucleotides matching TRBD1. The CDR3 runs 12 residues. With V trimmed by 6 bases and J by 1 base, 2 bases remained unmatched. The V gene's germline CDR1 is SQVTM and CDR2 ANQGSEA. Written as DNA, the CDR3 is TGCAGCGTAGGACAGGGATCCTACGAGCAGTACTTC. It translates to CSVGQGSYEQYF.